These T cell receptor beta chains were read from a single sample in a study of CD8 T cells in Susac syndrome. TCRdb passed the immunoSEQ multiplex PCR reads through MiXCR, listing each CDR3 protein once. Seen here are about 83,000 distinct CDR3 sequences, roughly 95% observed once, and the top ten hold roughly 0.45%. Sequencing input: CD8+ T cells from PBMCs. These receptors were taken from a human donor with Susac syndrome. Each CDR3 is given with its conserved first and last residue. The D gene is left open where the match is weak. Clone size is stated in some rows and not others, as once, few, many or a class when expanded.

V gene	D gene	J gene	clone size	CDR3 protein	CDR3 DNA
TRBV20-1	-	TRBJ1-2	-	CSALTDGYTF	TGCAGTGCTCTGACAGATGGCTACACCTTC
TRBV29-1	-	TRBJ2-6	once	CSVDTIYPSGANVLTF	TGCAGCGTTGACACCATCTACCCCTCTGGGGCCAACGTCCTGACTTTC
TRBV6-1	TRBD2	TRBJ2-2	-	CASSRLAGGETGELFF	TGTGCCAGCAGCCGCCTAGCGGGAGGAGAAACCGGGGAGCTGTTTTTT
TRBV25-1	-	TRBJ2-7	-	CASSRGGFHEQYF	TGTGCCAGCAGTCGAGGGGGTTTCCACGAGCAGTACTTC
TRBV4-3	-	TRBJ2-3	-	CASSPPGAPDTQYF	TGCGCCAGCAGCCCCCCCGGGGCCCCAGATACGCAGTATTTT
TRBV20-1	-	TRBJ1-6	-	CSARNAGTFVSLHF	TGCAGTGCTAGGAATGCCGGGACGTTTGTATCCCTCCACTTT
TRBV2	-	TRBJ1-2	once	CASSEGKDGYTF	TGTGCCAGCAGTGAGGGGAAGGATGGCTACACCTTC
TRBV28	-	TRBJ2-5	once	CASSSLYGAEETQYF	TGTGCCAGCAGTAGCCTCTACGGCGCCGAAGAGACCCAGTACTTC
TRBV4-3	TRBD2	TRBJ2-3	-	CASSQGGRLADTADTQYF	TGCGCCAGCAGCCAAGGCGGCCGCCTAGCGGATACAGCAGATACGCAGTATTTT
TRBV7-9	TRBD2	TRBJ2-7	-	CASSLRTSGYEQYF	TGTGCCAGCAGCCTCAGGACTAGCGGGTACGAGCAGTACTTC
TRBV29-1	-	TRBJ2-3	-	CSVVGGGLTDTQYF	TGCAGCGTTGTAGGGGGAGGGTTGACAGATACGCAGTATTTT
TRBV15	-	TRBJ2-2	once	CATSTHGAGELFF	TGTGCCACCAGCACCCATGGGGCCGGGGAGCTGTTTTTT
TRBV5-4	-	TRBJ2-2	-	CASSYRVTGELFF	TGTGCCAGCAGCTACAGGGTGACCGGGGAGCTGTTTTTT
TRBV11-2	-	TRBJ2-1	-	CASSLATNEQFF	TGTGCCAGCAGCTTAGCGACCAATGAGCAGTTCTTC
TRBV30	-	TRBJ2-1	-	CAWSHSYEQFF	TGTGCCTGGAGTCACTCCTATGAGCAGTTCTTC
TRBV28	TRBD1	TRBJ1-2	-	CASRQGAGGYTF	TGTGCCAGCAGGCAGGGGGCGGGTGGCTACACCTTC
TRBV25-1	TRBD1	TRBJ2-5	once	CASSGTGGLKTQYF	TGTGCCAGCAGTGGGACAGGGGGCTTGAAGACCCAGTACTTC